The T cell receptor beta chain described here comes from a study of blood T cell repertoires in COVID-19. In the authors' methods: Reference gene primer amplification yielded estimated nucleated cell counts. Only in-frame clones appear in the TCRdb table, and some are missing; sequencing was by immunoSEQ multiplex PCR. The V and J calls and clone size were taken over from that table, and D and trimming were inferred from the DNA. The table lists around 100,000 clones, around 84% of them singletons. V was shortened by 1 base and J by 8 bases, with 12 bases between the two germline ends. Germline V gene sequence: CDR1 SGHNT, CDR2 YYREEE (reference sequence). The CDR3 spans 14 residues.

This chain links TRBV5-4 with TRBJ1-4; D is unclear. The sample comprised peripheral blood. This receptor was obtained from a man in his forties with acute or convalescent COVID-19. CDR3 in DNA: TGTGCCAGCAGCTTGAGTGGGCGGGGAGAAAAACTGTTTTTT. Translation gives CASSLSGRGEKLFF.